These T cell receptor beta chains were read from a single sample in a study of shared clonotypes between healthy human individuals. Clones were read by immunoSEQ multiplex PCR, and TCRdb kept only the in-frame ones, dropping some. The sample has 550,000 to 850,000 clones, 72% seen once. Sequenced: memory CD4+ T cells sorted from blood. The receptors originated from a woman aged 25 to 39 in good health. CDR3s include the opening cysteine and the closing phenylalanine or tryptophan. Each record gives: V gene, clone size, CDR3 protein. A row's size may be missing; if present it is once, few, many or a size class.

>TRBV28|-
CASSMDRVYGYTF
>TRBV7-9|-
CASSPRGWFRGNTEAFF
>TRBV28|few
CASRMDRVGEQFF
>TRBV5-1|few
CASSLGSGSYNEQFF
>TRBV27|-
CASRSGDGNTIYF
>TRBV6-1|-
CASGRGRYSNQPQHF
>TRBV19|many
CASFPPGKGGNYGYTF
>TRBV30|-
CAFSRDTLSSGNTIYF
>TRBV5-1|once
CASSLTSGDEQYF
>TRBV27|-
CASSLWAGASYNEQFF
>TRBV7-2|-
CASSLGSAGGAIYEQYF
>TRBV2|-
CASSGQNYGYTF
>TRBV14|-
CASSQEASTEAFF
>TRBV7-9|-
CASSLGTSETYGYTF
>TRBV7-3|-
CASSTDGDTEAFF
>TRBV27|few
CASAPNNQPQHF